This T cell receptor beta chain was profiled in a study of regulatory T cells in long-lasting Graves disease. Notes on the study in general: Rather than thyroid tissue, only peripheral blood underwent study.

This clonotype was counted ten times or more. Its antigen is unknown. This CDR3 comprises 14 residues. CDR1 SGDLS and CDR2 YYNGEE come from the germline V gene. With 2 bases removed from V and 2 bases from J, the gap between germline ends came to 11 bases. Specified time point: newly diagnosed GD, antithyroid drugs for less than 3 months. The TCR library was prepared using RNA isolated from PBMCs. The source of the patients was an endocrinology department in Xi'an, China. Relying on iRepertoire HTBI primers and Arm-PCR of CDR3 regions, the team built TCR beta libraries. TCRdb reanalysed the multiplex PCR reads using MiXCR and keeps one entry per CDR3 protein. The table includes roughly 420,000 distinct CDR3 sequences, about a sixth detected once. These data also formed part of another study, on T cells in Graves' hyperthyroidism and ophthalmopathy. Per that study: TCR CDR3 underwent first-round RT-PCR with the HTBI primer set. Through a model of 13 V-J features, ophthalmopathy was separated from stable hyperthyroidism.

Here the sequenced sample was peripheral blood mononuclear cells (PBMCs), taken at new diagnosis, from a patient treated with antithyroid drugs. The clonotype was recovered from a woman younger than 35 with Graves disease. This chain joins TRBV9 and TRBJ2-7, with D possibly TRBD1 on 6 matching bases. The CDR3 region is CASSVDSKPYEQYF. The CDR3 DNA is TGTGCCAGCAGCGTGGACAGTAAGCCCTACGAGCAGTACTTC.